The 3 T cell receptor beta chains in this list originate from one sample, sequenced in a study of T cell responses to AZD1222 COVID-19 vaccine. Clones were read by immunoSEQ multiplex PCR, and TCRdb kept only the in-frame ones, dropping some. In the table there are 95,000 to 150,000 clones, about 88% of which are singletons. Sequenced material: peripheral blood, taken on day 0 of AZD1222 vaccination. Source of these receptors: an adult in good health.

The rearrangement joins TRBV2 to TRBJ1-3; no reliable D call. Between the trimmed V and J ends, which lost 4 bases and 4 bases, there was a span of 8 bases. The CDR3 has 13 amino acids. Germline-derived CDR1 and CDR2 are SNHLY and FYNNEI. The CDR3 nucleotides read TGTGCCAGCAGTGCCCCACAGGGAAACACCATATATTTT. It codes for CASSAPQGNTIYF.

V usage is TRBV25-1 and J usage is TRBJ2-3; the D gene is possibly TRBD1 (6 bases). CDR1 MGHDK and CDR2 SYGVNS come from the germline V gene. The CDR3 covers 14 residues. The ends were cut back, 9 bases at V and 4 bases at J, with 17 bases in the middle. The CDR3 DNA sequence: TGTGCCAGTGAGGGCGGAGAGGGGGCAGATACGCAGTATTTT. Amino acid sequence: CASEGGEGADTQYF.

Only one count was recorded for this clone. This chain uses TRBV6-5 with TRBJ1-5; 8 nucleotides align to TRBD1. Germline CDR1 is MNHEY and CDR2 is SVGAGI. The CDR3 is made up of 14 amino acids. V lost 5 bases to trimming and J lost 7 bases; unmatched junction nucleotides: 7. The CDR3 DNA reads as TGTGCCAGCAGTCGACAGGGGAGGGAGCAGCCCCAGCATTTT. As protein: CASSRQGREQPQHF.